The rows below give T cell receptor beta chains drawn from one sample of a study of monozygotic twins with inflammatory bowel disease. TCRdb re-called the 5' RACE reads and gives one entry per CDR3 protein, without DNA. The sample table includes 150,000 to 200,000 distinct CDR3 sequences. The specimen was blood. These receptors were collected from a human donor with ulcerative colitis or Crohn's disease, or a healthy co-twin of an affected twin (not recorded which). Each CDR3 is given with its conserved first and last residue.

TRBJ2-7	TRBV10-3	CAISDLRSDPTGGSYEQYF
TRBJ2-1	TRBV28	CASSASGQGTYNEQFF
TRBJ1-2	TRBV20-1	CSARRGGWDGYTF
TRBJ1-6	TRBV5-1	CASSSAGLHNSPLHF
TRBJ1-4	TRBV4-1	CASSLPRGEGGGLNEKLFF
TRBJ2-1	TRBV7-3	CASRRTGTSLNEQFF
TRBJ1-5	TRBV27	CASSLRGPPGYSNQPQHF
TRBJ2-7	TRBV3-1	CASSLPGRSSYEQYF
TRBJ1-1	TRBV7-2	CASSLWGSEAFF
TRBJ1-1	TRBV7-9	CASTSSTEAFF
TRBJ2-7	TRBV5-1	CASSSTSGGLSYEQYF
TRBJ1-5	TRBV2	CASSHRARGKDQPQHF
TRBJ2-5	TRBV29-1	CSVAGLAGAPETQYF
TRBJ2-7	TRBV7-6	CASSLAGQGAREQYF
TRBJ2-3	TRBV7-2	CASSLAPSRTDTQYF
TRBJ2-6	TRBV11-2	CASSLNRGTGANVLTF
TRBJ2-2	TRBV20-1	CSARRGGSGGELFF
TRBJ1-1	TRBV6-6	CASSRGAASEAFF
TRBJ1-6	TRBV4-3	CASSQGTGVRGNSPLHF
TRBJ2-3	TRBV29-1	CSARGEGLGTDTQYF
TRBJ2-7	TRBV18	CASSPERVLEQYF
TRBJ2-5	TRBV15	CATSRGNSQETQYF
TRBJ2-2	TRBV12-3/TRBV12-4	CASLAGLTGELFF
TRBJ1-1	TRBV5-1	CASSARDSLNTEAFF
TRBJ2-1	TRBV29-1	CSVEPEPGGEQFF
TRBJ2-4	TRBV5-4	CASRPKGFLIQYF
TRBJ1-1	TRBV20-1	CSARDYRGANTEAFF
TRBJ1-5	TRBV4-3	CASSQAVTGHQPQHF
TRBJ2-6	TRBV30	CAWSMASSGANVLTF
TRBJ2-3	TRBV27	CVSGQGTDTQYF
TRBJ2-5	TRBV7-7	CASSRAPKGETQYF
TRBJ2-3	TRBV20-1	CSARDPRLGTDTQYF
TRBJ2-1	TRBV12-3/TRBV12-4	CASTPDDNEQFF
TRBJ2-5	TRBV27	CASRLRQGSPQETQYF
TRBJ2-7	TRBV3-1	CASSPGLAGGGQYF
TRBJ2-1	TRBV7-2	CASSLTGTGNYNEQFF
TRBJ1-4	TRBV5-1	CASSLAYRGRGEKLFF
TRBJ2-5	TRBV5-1	CASSPRTYGGDQETQYF
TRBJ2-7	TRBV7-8	CASSFLSGGAGEQYF
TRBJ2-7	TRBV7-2	CASRVGGQSYEQYF
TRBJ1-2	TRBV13	CASSLGRGRATYGYTF
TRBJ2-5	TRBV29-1	CSVADGTASETQYF
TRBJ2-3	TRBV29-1	CSVDKGGTDTQYF
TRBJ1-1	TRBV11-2	CASSKSTGNTEAFF
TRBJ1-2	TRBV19	CATQGMYYGYTF
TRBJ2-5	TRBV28	CASSLSPDRDQETQYF
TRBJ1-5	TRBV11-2	CASSLDFQEWQPQHF
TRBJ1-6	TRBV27	CASSFLAYNSPLHF
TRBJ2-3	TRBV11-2	CASSLAPSGRGTDTQYF
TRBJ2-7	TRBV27	CASSSPGTFKQYF
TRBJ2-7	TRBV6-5	CASSYRAGIYEQYF
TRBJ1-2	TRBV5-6	CASSLGGQGYYGYTF
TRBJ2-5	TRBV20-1	CSATSQETQYF
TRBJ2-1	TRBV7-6	CASSLGGPYNEQFF
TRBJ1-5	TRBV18	CASSIGQAGSNQPQHF
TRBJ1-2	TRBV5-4	CASSLDKSNYGYTF
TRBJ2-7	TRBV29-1	CSVGSDRDNEQYF
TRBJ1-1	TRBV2	CASTQGEGTEAFF
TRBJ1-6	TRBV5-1	CASSSAQGLGSPLHF
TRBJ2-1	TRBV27	CASSKGTYNEQFF